This TCR beta chain was retrieved from a study of cytomegalovirus exposure and HLA in healthy donors. Study observations and caveats: According to a later analysis, TCR clusters from the first cohort tended to co-occur in the 120 or so validation repertoires.

Sequenced by immunoSEQ multiplex PCR; TCRdb stores in-frame clones only, minus some. The sample comprises 100,000 to 150,000 clones, about 88% of which are singletons, and roughly 1.2% rests with the top ten. CDR3 length equals 13 residues. Germline loops: CDR1 SGHRS, CDR2 YFSETQ. With V trimmed by 5 bases and J by 7 bases, 4 bases remained unmatched. Concerning this clone: Antigen specificity is unknown.

This receptor was taken from a woman in her late teens or twenties in good health and CMV-seronegative. Input material: PBMCs. J is TRBJ2-1 and V is TRBV5-1, with 9 bases that match TRBD1. The CDR3 DNA follows: TGCGCCAGCAGAAGGACAGGGGAGAATGAGCAGTTCTTC. Translated: CASRRTGENEQFF.